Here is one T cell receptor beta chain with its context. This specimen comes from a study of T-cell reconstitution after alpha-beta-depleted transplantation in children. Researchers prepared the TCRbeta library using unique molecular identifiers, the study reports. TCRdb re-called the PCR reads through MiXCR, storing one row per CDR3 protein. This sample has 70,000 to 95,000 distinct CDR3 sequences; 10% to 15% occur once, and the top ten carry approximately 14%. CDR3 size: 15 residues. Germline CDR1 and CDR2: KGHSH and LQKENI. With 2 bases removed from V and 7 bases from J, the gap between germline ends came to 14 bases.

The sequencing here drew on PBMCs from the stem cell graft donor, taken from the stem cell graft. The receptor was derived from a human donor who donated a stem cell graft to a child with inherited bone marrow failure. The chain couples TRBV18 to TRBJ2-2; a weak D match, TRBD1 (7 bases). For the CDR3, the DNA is TGTGCCAGCTCACCAAAGGAGGGGGCCAGCGGGGAGCTGTTTTTT. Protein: CASSPKEGASGELFF.